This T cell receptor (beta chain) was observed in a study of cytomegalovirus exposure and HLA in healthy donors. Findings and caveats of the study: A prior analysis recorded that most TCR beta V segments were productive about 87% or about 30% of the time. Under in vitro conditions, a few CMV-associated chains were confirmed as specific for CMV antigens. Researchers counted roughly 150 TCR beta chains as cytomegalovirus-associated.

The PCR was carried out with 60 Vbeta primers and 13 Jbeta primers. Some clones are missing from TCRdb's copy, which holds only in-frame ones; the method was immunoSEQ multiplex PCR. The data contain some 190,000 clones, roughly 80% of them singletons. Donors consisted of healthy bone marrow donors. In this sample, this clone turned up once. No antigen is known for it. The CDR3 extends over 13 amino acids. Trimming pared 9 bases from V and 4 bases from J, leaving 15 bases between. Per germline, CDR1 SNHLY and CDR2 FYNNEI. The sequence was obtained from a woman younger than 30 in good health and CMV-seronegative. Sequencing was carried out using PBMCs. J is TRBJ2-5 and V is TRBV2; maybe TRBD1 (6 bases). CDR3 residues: CARGSGETETQYF. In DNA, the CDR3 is TGTGCCAGGGGGTCAGGGGAGACAGAGACCCAGTACTTC. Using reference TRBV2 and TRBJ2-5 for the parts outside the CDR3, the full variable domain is EPEVTQTPSHQVTQMGQEVILRCVPISNHLYFYWYRQILGQKVEFLVSFYNNEISEKSEIFDDQFSVERPDGSNFTLKIRSTKLEDSAMYFCARGSGETETQYFGPGTRLLVL.